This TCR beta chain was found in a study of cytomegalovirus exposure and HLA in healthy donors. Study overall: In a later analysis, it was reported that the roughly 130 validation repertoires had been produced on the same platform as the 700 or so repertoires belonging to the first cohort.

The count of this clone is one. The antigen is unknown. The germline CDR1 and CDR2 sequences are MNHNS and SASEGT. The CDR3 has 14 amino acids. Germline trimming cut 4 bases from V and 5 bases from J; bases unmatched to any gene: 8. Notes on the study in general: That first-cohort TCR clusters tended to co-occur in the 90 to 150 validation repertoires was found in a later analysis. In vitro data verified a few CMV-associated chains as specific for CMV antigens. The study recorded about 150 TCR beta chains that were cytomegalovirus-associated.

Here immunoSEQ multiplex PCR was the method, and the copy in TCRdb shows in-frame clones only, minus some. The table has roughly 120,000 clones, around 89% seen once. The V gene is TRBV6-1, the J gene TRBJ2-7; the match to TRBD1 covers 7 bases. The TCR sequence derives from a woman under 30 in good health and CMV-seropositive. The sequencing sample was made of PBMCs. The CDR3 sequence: CASSGTGQVDEQYF. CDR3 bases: TGTGCCAGCAGTGGGACAGGACAGGTGGACGAGCAGTACTTC.